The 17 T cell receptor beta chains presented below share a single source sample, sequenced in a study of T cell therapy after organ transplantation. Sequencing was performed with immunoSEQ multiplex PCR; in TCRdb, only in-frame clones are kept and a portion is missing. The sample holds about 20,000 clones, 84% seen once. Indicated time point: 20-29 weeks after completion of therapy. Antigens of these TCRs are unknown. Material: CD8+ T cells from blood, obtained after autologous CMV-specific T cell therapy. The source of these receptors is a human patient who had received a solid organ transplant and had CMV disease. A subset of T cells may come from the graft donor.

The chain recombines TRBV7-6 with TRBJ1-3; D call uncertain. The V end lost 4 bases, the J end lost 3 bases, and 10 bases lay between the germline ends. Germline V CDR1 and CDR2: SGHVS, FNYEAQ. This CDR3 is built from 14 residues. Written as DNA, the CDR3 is TGTGCCAGCAGCTATCGGACGGATGGAAACACCATATATTTT. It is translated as CASSYRTDGNTIYF.

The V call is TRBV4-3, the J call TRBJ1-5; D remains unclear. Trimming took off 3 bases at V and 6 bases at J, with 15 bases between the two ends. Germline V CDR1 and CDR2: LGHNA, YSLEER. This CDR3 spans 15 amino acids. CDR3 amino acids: CASSHGSEGSQPQHF. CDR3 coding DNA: TGCGCCAGCAGCCACGGATCTGAGGGATCTCAGCCCCAGCATTTT.

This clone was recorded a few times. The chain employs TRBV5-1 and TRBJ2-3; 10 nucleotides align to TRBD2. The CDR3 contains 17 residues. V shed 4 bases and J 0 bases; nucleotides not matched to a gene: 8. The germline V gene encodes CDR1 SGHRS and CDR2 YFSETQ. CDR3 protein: CASSGYIAGGSTDTQYF. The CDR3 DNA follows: TGCGCCAGCAGCGGGTATATAGCGGGGGGTAGCACAGATACGCAGTATTTT.

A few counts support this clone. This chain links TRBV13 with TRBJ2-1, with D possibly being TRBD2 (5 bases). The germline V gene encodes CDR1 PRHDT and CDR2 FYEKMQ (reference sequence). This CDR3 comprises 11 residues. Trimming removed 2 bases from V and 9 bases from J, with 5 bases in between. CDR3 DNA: TGTGCCAGCAGCTTACGGGGTGAGCAGTTCTTC. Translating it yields CASSLRGEQFF.

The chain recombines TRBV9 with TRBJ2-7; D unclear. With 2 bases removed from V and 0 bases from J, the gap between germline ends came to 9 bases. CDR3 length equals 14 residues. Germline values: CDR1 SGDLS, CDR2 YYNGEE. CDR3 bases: TGTGCCAGCAGCGTCGCCCCCAGCTCCTACGAGCAGTACTTC. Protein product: CASSVAPSSYEQYF.

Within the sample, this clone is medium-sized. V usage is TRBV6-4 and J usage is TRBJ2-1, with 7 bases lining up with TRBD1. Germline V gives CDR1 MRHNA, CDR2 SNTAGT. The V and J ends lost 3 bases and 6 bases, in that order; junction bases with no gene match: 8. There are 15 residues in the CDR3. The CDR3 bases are TGTGCCAGCAGTGAGAACAGACAGGGTTTCAATGAGCAGTTCTTC. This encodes CASSENRQGFNEQFF.

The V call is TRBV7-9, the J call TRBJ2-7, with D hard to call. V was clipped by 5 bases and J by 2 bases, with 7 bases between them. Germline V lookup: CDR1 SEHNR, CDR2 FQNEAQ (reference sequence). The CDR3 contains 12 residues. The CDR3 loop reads CASSPVAYEQYF. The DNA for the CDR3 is TGTGCCAGCAGCCCGGTGGCCTACGAGCAGTACTTC.

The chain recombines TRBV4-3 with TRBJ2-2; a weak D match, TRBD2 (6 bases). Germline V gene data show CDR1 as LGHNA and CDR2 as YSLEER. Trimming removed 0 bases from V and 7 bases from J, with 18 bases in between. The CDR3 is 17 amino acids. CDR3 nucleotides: TGCGCCAGCAGCCAAGATTTCGAGACTAGGCGGTTCGGGGAGCTGTTTTTT. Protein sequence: CASSQDFETRRFGELFF.

In DNA, the CDR3 is TGTGCCAGCAGCGTCGGAAGGGGGACTAGCGATGAGCAGTTCTTC. It encodes CASSVGRGTSDEQFF. This sequence joins TRBV9 and TRBJ2-1, with 10 bases lining up with TRBD2. The CDR3 has 15 amino acids. The V and J ends lost 2 bases and 8 bases, in that order; junction bases with no gene match: 7. CDR1 SGDLS and CDR2 YYNGEE come from the germline V gene.

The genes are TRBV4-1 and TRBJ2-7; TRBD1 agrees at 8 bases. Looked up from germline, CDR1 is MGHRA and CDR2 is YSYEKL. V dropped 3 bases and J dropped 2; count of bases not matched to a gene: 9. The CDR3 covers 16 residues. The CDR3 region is CASSHSHRGDPYEQYF. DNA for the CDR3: TGCGCCAGCAGCCATTCCCACAGGGGGGATCCCTACGAGCAGTACTTC.

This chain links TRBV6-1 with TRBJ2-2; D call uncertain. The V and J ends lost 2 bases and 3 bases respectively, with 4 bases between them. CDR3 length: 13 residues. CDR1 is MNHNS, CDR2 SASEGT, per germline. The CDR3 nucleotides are TGTGCCAGCAGTGAACTGTACACCGGGGAGCTGTTTTTT. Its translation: CASSELYTGELFF.

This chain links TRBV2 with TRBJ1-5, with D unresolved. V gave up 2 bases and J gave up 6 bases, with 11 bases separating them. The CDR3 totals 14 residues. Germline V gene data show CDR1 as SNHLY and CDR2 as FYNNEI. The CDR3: CASSESLGSQPQHF. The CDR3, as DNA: TGTGCCAGCAGTGAATCTCTGGGGTCTCAGCCCCAGCATTTT.

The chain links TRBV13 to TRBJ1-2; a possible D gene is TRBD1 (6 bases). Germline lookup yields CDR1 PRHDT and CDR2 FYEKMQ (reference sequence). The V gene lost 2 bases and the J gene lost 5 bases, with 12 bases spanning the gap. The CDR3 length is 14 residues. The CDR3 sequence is CASSLNRALYGYTF. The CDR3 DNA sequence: TGTGCCAGCAGCTTAAACAGGGCCCTTTATGGCTACACCTTC.

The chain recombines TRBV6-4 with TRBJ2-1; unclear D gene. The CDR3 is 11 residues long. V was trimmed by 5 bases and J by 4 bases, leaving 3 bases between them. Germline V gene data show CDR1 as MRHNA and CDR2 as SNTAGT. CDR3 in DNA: TGTGCCAGCAGTCGGTACAATGAGCAGTTCTTC. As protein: CASSRYNEQFF.

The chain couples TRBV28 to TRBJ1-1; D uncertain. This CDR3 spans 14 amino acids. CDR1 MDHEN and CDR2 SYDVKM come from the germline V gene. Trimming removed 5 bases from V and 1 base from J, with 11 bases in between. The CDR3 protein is CASSPRTRNTEAFF. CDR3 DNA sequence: TGTGCCAGCAGTCCCCGTACTCGGAACACTGAAGCTTTCTTT.

As DNA, the CDR3 is TGTGCCAGCACGGGGGGCGGGAGCAACCATGAGCAGTTCTTC. It yields the protein CASTGGGSNHEQFF. The chain links TRBV9 to TRBJ2-1, with TRBD2 as a possible D gene (7 bases). The CDR3 runs 14 residues. Per germline, CDR1 SGDLS and CDR2 YYNGEE. The V and J ends lost 6 bases and 8 bases respectively, with 18 bases between them.

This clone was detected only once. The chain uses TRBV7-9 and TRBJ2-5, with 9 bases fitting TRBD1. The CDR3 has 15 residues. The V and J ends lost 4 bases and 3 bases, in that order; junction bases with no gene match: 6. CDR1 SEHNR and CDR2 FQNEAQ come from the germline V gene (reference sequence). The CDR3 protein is CASSYRTGEKETQYF. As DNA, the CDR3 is TGTGCCAGCAGCTACCGGACAGGGGAAAAAGAGACCCAGTACTTC.